A single sample gave rise to the 8 T cell receptor beta chains below, sequenced in a study of T cells in Graves' hyperthyroidism and ophthalmopathy. RNA transcripts were the template for amplifying TCR beta CDR3 regions. Researchers ran a first-round RT-PCR on the TCR CDR3 using the HTBI primer set. Via MiXCR, TCRdb re-called the multiplex PCR reads, giving one row per CDR3 protein. The table records roughly 600,000 distinct CDR3 sequences, roughly 15% of them present only once. Sequencing was performed on blood. The origin of the receptors is a woman aged 45-59 years with Graves' ophthalmopathy.

This clonotype has at least ten counts. The V and J genes are TRBV5-1 and TRBJ2-3; D gene uncertain. The germline CDR1 and CDR2 sequences are SGHRS and YFSETQ. V was clipped by 3 bases and J by 2 bases, with 7 bases between them. The CDR3 runs 13 residues. CDR3 sequence (DNA): TGCGCCAGCAGCTCGGACGACACAGATACGCAGTATTTT. It specifies CASSSDDTDTQYF.

The table lists this clonotype with many counts. This chain joins TRBV7-2 and TRBJ2-7, with TRBD2 matching over 8 bases. After removal of 2 bases from V and 4 bases from J, the junction contained 13 bases not matched to a gene. CDR3 size: 17 residues. CDR1 and CDR2 from the germline V gene are SGHTA and FQGNSA. CDR3 coding DNA: TGTGCCAGCAGCTTAAGTCCCACTAGCGGAGGGTTTTACGAGCAGTACTTC. Its translation: CASSLSPTSGGFYEQYF.

V is TRBV7-9 and J is TRBJ2-7; no clear D gene. CDR1 and CDR2 from the germline V gene are SEHNR and FQNEAQ (reference sequence). The CDR3 sequence is 12 residues long. V lost 1 base to trimming and J lost 6 bases, with 7 bases between them. Here the CDR3 DNA reads TGTGCCAGCAGCTTAGGGAGCAGCGAGCAGTACTTC. Encoded protein: CASSLGSSEQYF. The complete variable domain, with remaining parts taken from reference TRBV7-9 and TRBJ2-7, reads DTGVSQNPRHKITKRGQNVTFRCDPISEHNRLYWYRQTLGQGPEFLTYFQNEAQLEKSRLLSDRFSAERPKGSFSTLEIQRTEQGDSAMYLCASSLGSSEQYFGPGTRLTVT.

Comment on this clonotype: Just one base apart from a much larger clone, this may be a read error. This chain uses TRBV11-2 with TRBJ2-1; D might be TRBD2 (6 bases). V gave up 5 bases and J gave up 5 bases, with 19 bases separating them. There are 16 residues in the CDR3. Germline-derived CDR1 and CDR2 are SGHAT and FQNNGV. This CDR3 is CASSGLWGGTNNEQFF. The CDR3 DNA reads TGTGCCAGCAGCGGACTATGGGGCGGGACCAACAATGAGCAGTTCTTC.

On this clonotype itself: Since a much larger clone is just one base distant, this may be a read error. The chain couples TRBV29-1 to TRBJ2-7, with 9 bases matching TRBD1. This CDR3 contains 14 residues. The V and J ends lost 7 bases and 7 bases, in that order; junction bases with no gene match: 14. CDR1 is SQVTM and CDR2 is ANQGSEA in the germline V gene. CDR3 residues: CSAALGTGGVEQYF. The DNA for the CDR3 is TGCAGCGCTGCGTTAGGTACAGGGGGCGTTGAGCAGTACTTC.

This clonotype was seen ten or more times. The chain links TRBV3-1 to TRBJ2-7, with D possibly called TRBD1 or TRBD2 (5 bases each). V dropped 7 bases and J dropped 3 bases, with 16 bases sitting between them. The CDR3 contains 14 residues. The V gene's germline CDR1 is LGHDT and CDR2 YNNKEL (reference sequence). Written as DNA, the CDR3 is TGTGCCAGCACGTCTGGGGACCCTGACTACGAGCAGTACTTC. This gives the protein CASTSGDPDYEQYF.

In this sample, this clonotype turned up many times. V is TRBV7-6 and J is TRBJ2-7, with 7 bases that match TRBD2. V lost 5 bases, J lost 0 bases, and 7 bases stayed unmatched. The germline V gene encodes CDR1 SGHVS and CDR2 FNYEAQ. The CDR3 has 15 residues. This CDR3 is CASSRGREASYEQYF. In DNA, the CDR3 is TGTGCCAGCAGCAGGGGACGGGAGGCCTCCTACGAGCAGTACTTC.

This clonotype was counted at least ten times. The chain uses TRBV13 and TRBJ2-3; 7 nucleotides align to TRBD2. Losses at the gene ends were 5 bases for V and 9 bases for J; bases not matched to a gene: 8. CDR1 is PRHDT and CDR2 is FYEKMQ in the germline V gene (reference sequence). This CDR3 comprises 13 residues. For the CDR3, the DNA is TGTGCCAGCAGCCCGCCCCGGGGGGTAACGCAGTATTTT. Residues: CASSPPRGVTQYF.